This T cell receptor (beta chain) was sequenced during a study of cytomegalovirus exposure and HLA in healthy donors. The PCR was carried out with 60 Vbeta primers and 13 Jbeta primers. The table came from immunoSEQ multiplex PCR; TCRdb's copy has only in-frame clones and leaves some out. Seen here are tens of thousands of clones, roughly 64% observed once, and the top ten hold roughly 18%. Study-wide points: About 87% or about 30% of the time was how often most TCR beta V segments were productive, according to an earlier analysis.

Germline CDR1 and CDR2: SGHTA and FQGNSA. This CDR3 region has 12 residues. Deletions cut 5 bases from V and 8 bases from J, with 12 bases between. Donors likely had unrecorded immune exposures despite being nominally healthy when sampled. This clone occurred once. The antigen is not known. The TCR was taken from a man aged 45-65 years in good health and CMV-seropositive. The chain is built from TRBV7-2 and TRBJ1-1; D not certain. Sequenced material: PBMCs. CDR3 DNA sequence: TGTGCCAGCAGCCCCCGGGGATTAGAAGCTTTCTTT. Amino acids: CASSPRGLEAFF.